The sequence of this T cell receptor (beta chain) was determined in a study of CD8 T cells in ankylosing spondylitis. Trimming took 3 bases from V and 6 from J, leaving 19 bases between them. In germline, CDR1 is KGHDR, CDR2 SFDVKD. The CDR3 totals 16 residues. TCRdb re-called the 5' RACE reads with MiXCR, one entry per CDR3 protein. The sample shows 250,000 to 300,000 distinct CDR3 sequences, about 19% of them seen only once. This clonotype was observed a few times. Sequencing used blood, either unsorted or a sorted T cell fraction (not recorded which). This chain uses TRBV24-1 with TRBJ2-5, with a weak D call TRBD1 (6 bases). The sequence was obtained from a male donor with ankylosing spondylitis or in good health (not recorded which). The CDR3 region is CATSDRQGPRQQTQYF. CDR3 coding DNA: TGTGCCACCAGTGATAGGCAGGGGCCACGTCAACAGACCCAGTACTTC.